This T cell receptor (beta chain) appears in the sequencing data of a study of cytomegalovirus exposure and HLA in healthy donors. Looking at the study overall: Early released data comprised some 85 million unique TCRs from HLA-typed donors.

Healthy people donating bone marrow made up the donors. The primer mix had 60 Vbeta and 13 Jbeta primers. Under the authors' procedure: The count from a later analysis was 70 million to 85 million unique TCR beta chains, around 10 million of them shared. TCRdb keeps only in-frame clones here, not all; method: immunoSEQ multiplex PCR. Clone size and the V and J calls come from that table; the DNA yielded D and trimming. The top ten hold under 6.5% of the sample, which has around 110,000 clones, 65% to 80% seen once. V shed 3 bases and J shed 6 bases, with 21 bases lying between them. The germline V gene has CDR1 KGHSH and CDR2 LQKENI. The CDR3 is 16 amino acids. Study-wide results and caveats: In a later analysis, TCR beta V- and J-gene trimming showed a link to a missense DCLRE1C variant.

In the case of this clone: Its specificity is unknown.

The TCR was taken from a woman in her fifties or sixties in good health and CMV-seropositive. What was sequenced was PBMCs. The J gene is TRBJ2-7, the V gene TRBV18; D is possibly TRBD1 (6 bases). In DNA form, the CDR3 reads TGTGCCAGCTCACCCCCTGGGACATGGTCGGGGCGCGAGCAGTACTTC. Amino acids: CASSPPGTWSGREQYF.